This TCR beta chain was identified in a study of human T cells and chemical hapten exposure. Stated time point: healthy volunteer bleed at 6 weeks. The authors' total RNA extraction used unfractionated whole blood. Trimming cost V 2 bases and J 7 bases, with 12 bases left between them. The CDR3 loop spans 13 amino acids. The germline V gene has CDR1 SQVTM and CDR2 ANQGSEA. This clonotype has at least ten counts. Via MiXCR, TCRdb re-called the RACE reads, giving one row per CDR3 protein. The sample includes 35,000 to 50,000 distinct CDR3 sequences, 3.7% of them seen just once. The TCR was taken from a human donor in good health. Some clones in this sample may be carry-over from other donors' samples. The sample comprised whole blood. The chain combines TRBV29-1 with TRBJ2-4; D call uncertain. CDR3 residues: CSVELLTGNIQYF. The CDR3 region has the DNA TGCAGCGTTGAACTCCTTACCGGGAACATTCAGTACTTC.